The 17 T cell receptor beta chains listed next were all sequenced from one sample in a study of cytomegalovirus exposure and HLA in healthy donors. The PCR ran on 60 Vbeta and 13 Jbeta primers. The protocol was immunoSEQ multiplex PCR, while the TCRdb copy is restricted to in-frame clones and leaves out a portion. The data contain more than 85,000 clones, roughly 70% of them singletons. The sample taken for sequencing was PBMCs. These TCRs come from a middle-aged man in good health and CMV-seronegative.

The chain combines TRBV5-1 with TRBJ2-1; D may be TRBD2 (6 bases). CDR1 and CDR2 (germline): SGHRS, YFSETQ. The CDR3 is 13 residues long. Trimming removed 0 bases at V and 6 bases at J, with 7 bases between. CDR3 coding DNA: TGCGCCAGCAGCTTGGGGACTACCAATGAGCAGTTCTTC. Its protein product is CASSLGTTNEQFF.

This chain links TRBV14 with TRBJ2-3, with 11 positions matching TRBD2. The CDR3 has 16 amino acids. Germline CDR1 reads SGHDN; CDR2 reads FVKESK. V trimming: 4 bases; J trimming: 2 bases; junction bases outside the gene matches: 5. The CDR3 coding sequence is TGTGCCAGCAGCCTCCGACTAGCGGGGAACACAGATACGCAGTATTTT. Its translation: CASSLRLAGNTDTQYF.

The chain links TRBV7-8 to TRBJ2-1, with D maybe TRBD1 (6 bases). The CDR3 totals 14 residues. V was cut by 3 bases and J by 9 bases, with 15 bases left in between. The germline gives CDR1 SGHVS, CDR2 FQNEAQ. Written as DNA, the CDR3 is TGTGCCAGCAGCTTGGCACACAGGGAGACTGAGCAGTTCTTC. It encodes CASSLAHRETEQFF.

This chain connects TRBV18 to TRBJ2-7; D is possibly TRBD1 (6 bases). The CDR3 sequence is 15 residues long. The germline V gene has CDR1 KGHSH and CDR2 LQKENI. The V end lost 6 bases, the J end lost 3 bases, and 18 bases lay between the germline ends. CDR3 coding DNA: TGTGCCAGCTCTTCGGACAGCACCTTCTACTACGAGCAGTACTTC. It specifies CASSSDSTFYYEQYF.

The chain recombines TRBV27 with TRBJ1-2; D might be TRBD1 (5 bases). Trimming shortened V by 6 bases and J by 9 bases, and 23 bases separated the two germline ends. Germline V gives CDR1 MNHEY, CDR2 SMNVEV (reference sequence). The CDR3 runs to 15 residues. CDR3 coding DNA: TGTGCCAGCAGCCGGACAATTAGTGAGAAGTCTAGCTACACCTTC. Its translation: CASSRTISEKSSYTF.

CDR3 sequence reads: CASSLLPRGTDTQYF. The CDR3 coding sequence is TGTGCCAGCAGCTTACTCCCGAGGGGCACAGATACGCAGTATTTT. This chain joins TRBV7-3 and TRBJ2-3, with a possible D match to TRBD2 (5 bases). V was cut by 2 bases and J by 1 base, with 10 bases left in between. This CDR3 region has 15 residues. Germline V CDR1 and CDR2: SGHTA, FQGTGA.

V and J are TRBV5-4 and TRBJ1-2; D possibly corresponds to TRBD1 (6 bases). This CDR3 region has 16 residues. Deletions cut 3 bases from V and 5 bases from J, with 20 bases between. Germline CDR1 is SGHNT and CDR2 is YYREEE (reference sequence). CDR3 protein: CASSSEDSDFRYGYTF. The CDR3 coding sequence is TGTGCCAGCAGCTCAGAGGACAGCGATTTTCGTTATGGCTACACCTTC. Together with reference TRBV5-4 and TRBJ1-2, the CDR3 gives the full variable domain: ETGVTQSPTHLIKTRGQQVTLRCSSQSGHNTVSWYQQALGQGPQFIFQYYREEENGRGNFPPRFSGLQFPNYSSELNVNALELDDSALYLCASSSEDSDFRYGYTFGSGTRLTVV.

The chain has TRBV7-9 and TRBJ1-1; D is unresolved. The CDR3 runs to 14 residues. V was clipped by 6 bases and J by 1 base, with 12 bases between them. Germline V gene data show CDR1 as SEHNR and CDR2 as FQNEAQ (reference sequence). The CDR3 here is CASRPETTNTEAFF. The DNA for the CDR3 is TGTGCCAGCAGACCTGAGACAACGAACACTGAAGCTTTCTTT. The variable domain in full, with the rest retrieved from reference TRBV7-9 and TRBJ1-1, is DTGVSQNPRHKITKRGQNVTFRCDPISEHNRLYWYRQTLGQGPEFLTYFQNEAQLEKSRLLSDRFSAERPKGSFSTLEIQRTEQGDSAMYLCASRPETTNTEAFFGQGTRLTVV.

This clone was picked up a small number of times. The V call is TRBV7-3, the J call TRBJ2-4; TRBD2 agrees at 12 bases. The germline CDR1 and CDR2 sequences are SGHTA and FQGTGA. CDR3 length equals 14 residues. The ends lost 4 bases at V and 10 bases at J; junction bases unmatched: 5. CDR3 bases: TGTGCCAGCAGCTCTAGCGGGGGGGCCGCGATTCAGTACTTC. It translates to CASSSSGGAAIQYF.

This clone was observed a handful of times. V is TRBV7-8 and J is TRBJ2-1, with 8 nucleotides matching TRBD1. The V segment lost 4 bases and the J segment 1 base; nucleotides outside the gene matches: 3. Per germline, CDR1 SGHVS and CDR2 FQNEAQ. The CDR3 runs 15 residues. The CDR3 region has the DNA TGTGCCAGCAGCTACGGACAGGGTTCCTACAATGAGCAGTTCTTC. It translates to CASSYGQGSYNEQFF.

The CDR3: CASKTSGGAYEQYF. In DNA form, the CDR3 reads TGTGCCAGCAAGACTAGCGGGGGGGCGTACGAGCAGTACTTC. The rearrangement uses TRBV2 and TRBJ2-7; TRBD2 aligns across 14 bases. The CDR3 runs to 14 residues. V trimming: 7 bases; J trimming: 4 bases; junction bases outside the gene matches: 3. CDR1 is SNHLY, CDR2 FYNNEI, per germline.

The chain joins TRBV15 to TRBJ2-5; no firm D call. The DNA matches TRBJ2-7 better at its end, which makes the J call doubtful. Germline-derived CDR1 and CDR2 are LNHNV and YYDKDF (reference sequence). CDR3 length equals 15 residues. The CDR3 DNA sequence: TGTGCCACCAGCAGAGGTACCAGTCTGGACTACGAGCAGTACTTC. This sequence encodes CATSRGTSLDYEQYF.

This sequence joins TRBV10-3 and TRBJ1-5, with D possibly matching TRBD1 (5 bases). V lost 10 bases to trimming and J lost 3 bases, with 16 bases between them. CDR3 length: 14 residues. The germline gives CDR1 ENHRY, CDR2 SYGVKD. This CDR3 is CATQVGGSNQPQHF. CDR3 sequence (DNA): TGTGCCACACAGGTGGGAGGGTCCAATCAGCCCCAGCATTTT.

This chain joins TRBV6-6 and TRBJ2-7, with TRBD1 as a possible D gene (5 bases). Germline lookup yields CDR1 MNHNY and CDR2 SVGAGI (reference sequence). The CDR3 loop spans 13 amino acids. Trimming left V 6 bases short and J 0 bases short, with 9 bases between. CDR3 coding DNA: TGTGCCAGCAGCCCCACAGGCTCCTACGAGCAGTACTTC. Residues: CASSPTGSYEQYF.

This clone was counted a single time. The gene calls are TRBV7-9 and TRBJ1-2; 7 bases match TRBD1. The J segment lost 4 bases and the V segment lost 5 bases, leaving 4 bases of the junction unmatched. The germline V gene has CDR1 SEHNR and CDR2 FQNEAQ (reference sequence). The CDR3 is 13 residues long. CDR3 coding DNA: TGTGCCAGCAGCGAGGACAGGTCCTATGGCTACACCTTC. It codes for CASSEDRSYGYTF.

V usage is TRBV15 and J usage is TRBJ1-1, with TRBD1 matching 9 bases. V lost 6 bases to trimming and J lost 4 bases; unmatched junction nucleotides: 6. There are 14 residues in the CDR3. The V gene's germline CDR1 is LNHNV and CDR2 YYDKDF (reference sequence). In DNA form, the CDR3 reads TGTGCCACCAGGTCGGACAGGGGTGGCACTGAAGCTTTCTTT. Amino acids: CATRSDRGGTEAFF.

The chain has TRBV9 and TRBJ2-2; 9 bases map to TRBD2. The CDR3 runs 16 residues. V shed 0 bases and J 4 bases; nucleotides not matched to a gene: 4. CDR1 is SGDLS and CDR2 is YYNGEE in the germline V gene. DNA of the CDR3: TGTGCCAGCAGCGTAGGGTTAGCGGGAGCCACCGGGGAGCTGTTTTTT. It yields the protein CASSVGLAGATGELFF.